A single sample is the source of the 8 T cell receptor beta chains below, sequenced in a study of OX40 agonist ivuxolimab in advanced cancers. The data were produced by immunoSEQ multiplex PCR, yet TCRdb's version contains in-frame clones alone and is incomplete. The sample shows over 45,000 clones, around 88% of them seen only once. This specimen consisted of CD4+ or CD8+ T cells sorted from blood, obtained in a trial of the OX40 agonist ivuxolimab. Receptor source: an adult with an advanced solid tumor such as melanoma, head and neck, liver or kidney cancer.

V gene TRBV7-9 combines with J gene TRBJ2-2; D not certain. V gave up 4 bases and J gave up 6 bases, with 6 bases separating them. From germline, CDR1 is SEHNR and CDR2 FQNEAQ (reference sequence). The CDR3 is made up of 12 amino acids. CDR3 sequence: CASSSPPGELFF. The CDR3 coding sequence is TGTGCCAGCAGCTCACCCCCCGGGGAGCTGTTTTTT.

The CDR3 nucleotides read TGTGCCTGGATACACGCGGGAGTCCACACCGGGGAGCTGTTTTTT. Translating it yields CAWIHAGVHTGELFF. This chain uses TRBV30 with TRBJ2-2, with TRBD2 identical over 7 bases. V lost 4 bases to trimming and J lost 3 bases; unmatched junction nucleotides: 8. The CDR3 contains 15 residues. Per germline, CDR1 GTSNPN and CDR2 SVGIG (reference sequence). The variable domain in full, completed from reference TRBV30 and TRBJ2-2, reads SQTIHQWPATLVQPVGSPLSLECTVEGTSNPNLYWYRQAAGRGLQLLFYSVGIGQISSEVPQNLSASRPQDRQFILSSKKLLLSDSGFYLCAWIHAGVHTGELFFGEGSRLTVL.

The chain recombines TRBV18 with TRBJ1-2; 7 bases fit TRBD1. This CDR3 has 15 residues. The germline CDR1 and CDR2 sequences are KGHSH and LQKENI. V lost 6 bases and J lost 1; bases outside the gene matches: 8. CDR3 in amino acids: CASSITDRLNYGYTF. The CDR3 nucleotides read TGTGCCAGCTCTATCACGGACAGGCTTAACTATGGCTACACCTTC.

The gene calls are TRBV7-9 and TRBJ1-1; the match to TRBD1 covers 11 bases. CDR1 and CDR2 (germline): SEHNR, FQNEAQ (reference sequence). V gave up 5 bases and J gave up 5 bases; unmatched junction bases: 10. CDR3 size: 16 residues. CDR3 DNA sequence: TGTGCCAGCAGCAAACGCCGGGACAGGGGGAGTACTGAAGCTTTCTTT. It is translated as CASSKRRDRGSTEAFF.

CDR3 nucleotide sequence: TGTGCCAGCAGCGTAGAAGACCGAGGCCCCTACGAGCAGTACTTC. Amino acid sequence: CASSVEDRGPYEQYF. The chain is built from TRBV9 and TRBJ2-7; the D is unclear. Germline V lookup: CDR1 SGDLS, CDR2 YYNGEE. V dropped 0 bases and J dropped 2 bases, with 12 bases sitting between them. The CDR3 consists of 15 residues.

The J gene is TRBJ2-1, the V gene TRBV11-2; D may be TRBD2 (6 bases). There are 15 residues in the CDR3. From germline, CDR1 is SGHAT and CDR2 FQNNGV. V shed 6 bases and J shed 7 bases, with 19 bases lying between them. CDR3 sequence: CASRTARGSWNEQFF. Written as DNA, the CDR3 is TGTGCCAGCAGAACCGCACGGGGGTCATGGAATGAGCAGTTCTTC.

The chain joins TRBV4-2 to TRBJ2-7; 8 bases fit TRBD1. The CDR3 covers 16 residues. Germline-derived CDR1 and CDR2 are LGHNA and YNFKEQ. V lost 5 bases, J lost 0 bases, and 9 bases stayed unmatched. The CDR3 region is CASSLVSGGNSYEQYF. The DNA of the CDR3 is TGTGCCAGCAGCTTGGTGTCAGGGGGCAACTCCTACGAGCAGTACTTC.

This chain's CDR3 is CASSTNRWDQPQHF. In DNA, the CDR3 is TGTGCCAGTAGTACCAATAGGTGGGATCAGCCCCAGCATTTT. The chain recombines TRBV19 with TRBJ1-5; D unclear. Germline V gives CDR1 LNHDA, CDR2 SQIVND (reference sequence). V lost 4 bases and J lost 5, with 12 bases in between. The CDR3 spans 14 residues. The entire variable domain, with the rest obtained from reference TRBV19 and TRBJ1-5, is as follows: DGGITQSPKYLFRKEGQNVTLSCEQNLNHDAMYWYRQDPGQGLRLIYYSQIVNDFQKGDIAEGYSVSREKKESFPLTVTSAQKNPTAFYLCASSTNRWDQPQHFGDGTRLSIL.